This T cell receptor beta chain emerged from a study of blood T cell repertoires in COVID-19. Whole-study context: Specimens from acute and convalescent COVID-19 originated in the United States, Italy and Spain. Nucleic acid was either cDNA or gDNA, and it came from T cells, B-cell-depleted T cells, or PBMCs.

Authors' analysis steps: Reference gene primers were amplified, and this amplification served to estimate nucleated cell counts. The data were produced by immunoSEQ multiplex PCR, yet TCRdb's version contains in-frame clones alone and is incomplete. The V and J calls and clone size are taken from that table; D and trimming were inferred from the DNA. The sample has 310,000 or so clones, around nine tenths seen once. Germline V gene data show CDR1 as KGHDR and CDR2 as SFDVKD. Losses at the gene ends were 3 bases for V and 1 base for J; bases not matched to a gene: 2. The CDR3 loop spans 16 amino acids.

The rearrangement joins TRBV24-1 to TRBJ2-2; 9 bases match TRBD1. The sample taken for sequencing was peripheral blood. This clonotype was sampled from a woman aged 50 to 65 with active or convalescent COVID-19. The CDR3 protein is CATSDRQGENTGELFF. CDR3 nucleotides: TGTGCCACCAGTGATAGACAGGGGGAGAACACCGGGGAGCTGTTTTTT.